Presented here are 9 T cell receptor beta chains from one specimen sequenced in a study of T cell responses to AZD1222 COVID-19 vaccine. The repertoire was sequenced with immunoSEQ multiplex PCR; TCRdb's copy has only in-frame clones and lacks some. The table has about 120,000 clones, roughly 88% seen once. The sequences come from peripheral blood, collected on day 0 of AZD1222 vaccination. These receptors were obtained from an adult in good health.

The rearrangement joins TRBV27 to TRBJ1-1; unclear D gene. Trimming removed 5 bases from V and 1 base from J, with 14 bases in between. CDR1 and CDR2 (germline): MNHEY, SMNVEV (reference sequence). There are 15 residues in the CDR3. The DNA for the CDR3 is TGTGCCAGCAGTAACACGGGGTGGGGGAACACTGAAGCTTTCTTT. Translation gives CASSNTGWGNTEAFF.

The J gene is TRBJ2-5, the V gene TRBV7-9; D possibly corresponds to TRBD1 (6 bases). V lost 1 base and J lost 6, with 9 bases in between. CDR3 size: 13 residues. In germline, CDR1 is SEHNR, CDR2 FQNEAQ (reference sequence). The CDR3 DNA reads TGTGCCAGCAGCTTAGGGGGGCTAAAGACCCAGTACTTC. Translated, it gives CASSLGGLKTQYF.

This chain links TRBV13 with TRBJ1-2; D unclear. Trimming removed 2 bases at V and 7 bases at J, with 8 bases between. CDR1 and CDR2 (germline): PRHDT, FYEKMQ (reference sequence). This CDR3 contains 12 residues. CDR3 in DNA: TGTGCCAGCAGCTTAACGGGTGGTGGCTACACCTTC. Its translation: CASSLTGGGYTF.

V is TRBV18 and J is TRBJ1-6; D is unclear. Per germline, CDR1 KGHSH and CDR2 LQKENI. The length of the CDR3 is 14 residues. V was trimmed by 3 bases and J by 9 bases, leaving 12 bases between them. The CDR3 DNA reads TGTGCCAGCTCACCGGGCGAAGTACCTTCACCCCTCCACTTT. Its translation: CASSPGEVPSPLHF.

This chain links TRBV3-1 (or the pseudogene TRBV3-2) with TRBJ2-1, with D uncertain. Germline V gives CDR1 LGHDT, CDR2 YNNKEL (reference sequence). This CDR3 is 11 amino acids long. The V gene lost 4 bases and the J gene lost 10 bases, with 8 bases spanning the gap. For the CDR3, the DNA is TGTGCCAGCAGCCCGGGCGCGGAGCAGTTCTTC. Its translation: CASSPGAEQFF.

The chain joins TRBV7-3 to TRBJ1-5, with D unclear. Trimming shortened V by 1 base and J by 4 bases, and 5 bases separated the two germline ends. Germline CDR1 reads SGHTA; CDR2 reads FQGTGA. This CDR3 has 13 amino acids. For the CDR3, the DNA is TGTGCCAGCAGCTTAAAATGGAATCAGCCCCAGCATTTT. Amino acid sequence: CASSLKWNQPQHF.

The genes are TRBV6-5 and TRBJ2-3; no definite D call. V gave up 6 bases and J gave up 2 bases, with 15 bases separating them. CDR3 length equals 15 residues. Germline V gene lookup returns CDR1 MNHEY and CDR2 SVGAGI. In nucleotides, the CDR3 is TGTGCCAGCAGAGACACCGGACGTTACACAGATACGCAGTATTTT. It translates to CASRDTGRYTDTQYF.

The chain is built from TRBV7-8 and TRBJ1-3; tentative D call: TRBD1 (6 bases). This CDR3 has 16 residues. Germline CDR1 SGHVS, CDR2 FQNEAQ. Trimming pared 3 bases from V and 2 bases from J, leaving 14 bases between. Here the CDR3 DNA reads TGTGCCAGCAGCTTGGGGGGGCCCCGGACTGGAAACACCATATATTTT. This encodes CASSLGGPRTGNTIYF.

The V and J genes are TRBV28 and TRBJ1-4; 8 bases fit TRBD1. V lost 6 bases and J lost 3; bases outside the gene matches: 6. Germline loops: CDR1 MDHEN, CDR2 SYDVKM. This CDR3 spans 15 amino acids. CDR3 in amino acids: CASRGQGAPNEKLFF. The DNA of the CDR3 is TGTGCCAGCAGAGGACAGGGAGCACCTAATGAAAAACTGTTTTTT.